This passage covers 9 T cell receptor beta chains from one sample sequenced in a study of blood T cell repertoires in COVID-19. Method: immunoSEQ multiplex PCR; TCRdb's copy keeps in-frame clones and lacks some. This repertoire shows 110,000 or so clones, over 75% found once; its top ten account for 1.5% to 1.7%. The sample consisted of peripheral blood. The receptors were gathered from a man aged 45 to 65 with acute or convalescent COVID-19.

V and J are TRBV7-8 and TRBJ2-7; possible D gene TRBD2, 7 bases. Germline loops: CDR1 SGHVS, CDR2 FQNEAQ. V was trimmed by 7 bases and J by 2 bases, leaving 18 bases between them. The CDR3 contains 15 residues. This CDR3 reads CASTRGGGRTYEQYF. For the CDR3, the DNA is TGTGCCAGCACCCGTGGGGGGGGCAGGACCTACGAGCAGTACTTC.

The rearrangement links TRBV29-1 to TRBJ1-3, with no clear D. Germline V lookup: CDR1 SQVTM, CDR2 ANQGSEA. The CDR3 totals 14 residues. V lost 4 bases, J lost 0 bases, and 10 bases lay in between. The DNA of the CDR3 is TGCAGCGTTGGGATGGGAGCCTCTGGAAACACCATATATTTT. Its translation: CSVGMGASGNTIYF.

CDR3 residues: CASSFSWAGAPNEKLFF. CDR3 nucleotides: TGTGCCAGCAGCTTCTCTTGGGCAGGGGCCCCTAATGAAAAACTGTTTTTT. The V and J genes are TRBV5-8 and TRBJ1-4; D may be TRBD1 (6 bases). V was shortened by 2 bases and J by 3 bases, with 17 bases between the two germline ends. CDR1 is SGHTS, CDR2 YDEGEE, per germline. The CDR3 loop spans 17 amino acids.

The chain joins TRBV5-6 to TRBJ2-7; the match to TRBD1 covers 8 bases. The V and J ends lost 4 bases and 0 bases, in that order; junction bases with no gene match: 6. The germline V gene encodes CDR1 SGHDT and CDR2 YYEEEE. CDR3 size: 15 residues. CDR3 sequence: CASSQGQVSSYEQYV. In nucleotides, the CDR3 is TGTGCCAGCAGCCAGGGACAGGTGAGCTCCTACGAGCAGTACGTC.

This clone was recorded a few times. The chain carries TRBV28 and TRBJ2-4; 9 nucleotides match TRBD2. Germline CDR1 and CDR2: MDHEN and SYDVKM. The CDR3 has 15 amino acids. V lost 7 bases to trimming and J lost 2 bases; unmatched junction nucleotides: 6. The CDR3 DNA reads TGTGCCAGCATGCCTAGCGGGAAGACCAAAAACATTCAGTACTTC. Protein product: CASMPSGKTKNIQYF.

The genes are TRBV2 and TRBJ1-6; TRBD1 matches 8 bases. V lost 6 bases, J lost 6 bases, and 4 bases stayed unmatched. CDR1 and CDR2 (germline): SNHLY, FYNNEI. There are 14 residues in the CDR3. The CDR3 region has the DNA TGTGCCAGCAGGGACAGGGTGGCTAATTCACCCCTCCACTTT. Translated: CASRDRVANSPLHF.

The CDR3 region has the DNA TGTGCCAGCAGCTCACAGGGGCGGAGTGAGGGTAATGAAAAACTGTTTTTT. Encoded protein: CASSSQGRSEGNEKLFF. The genes are TRBV2 and TRBJ1-4, with 7 bases lining up with TRBD1. The germline CDR1 and CDR2 sequences are SNHLY and FYNNEI. This CDR3 has 17 residues. After removal of 6 bases from V and 4 bases from J, the junction contained 14 bases not matched to a gene.

The sample holds one count of this clone. The chain joins TRBV6-5 to TRBJ1-2; D unresolved. Per the germline V gene, CDR1 is MNHEY and CDR2 is SVGAGI. Deletions cut 8 bases from V and 5 bases from J, with 9 bases between. This CDR3 spans 11 amino acids. CDR3 residues: CASALEYGYTF. In nucleotides, the CDR3 is TGTGCCAGCGCGTTGGAGTATGGCTACACCTTC.

Written as DNA, the CDR3 is TGTGCCAGCAGTCCCCGGGAACAGGGGGCTGGCTACACCTTC. Translated, it gives CASSPREQGAGYTF. J is TRBJ1-2 and V is TRBV6-6; the match to TRBD1 covers 9 bases. CDR1 and CDR2 from the germline V gene are MNHNY and SVGAGI (reference sequence). The V and J ends lost 5 bases and 7 bases, in that order; junction bases with no gene match: 8. This CDR3 contains 14 residues.